This TCR beta chain was captured by sequencing in a study of T cell clones after liver transplantation. Across the study: TCRbeta sequencing after a pre-transplant mixed lymphocyte reaction identified graft-donor-reactive clones, later tracked in post-transplant blood. Blood was drawn pre-transplant, before withdrawal, and after full or failed withdrawal.

The study's findings and limits: Compared with third party-reactive sequences, donor-reactive ones declined more, independent of withdrawal success.

Germline V CDR1 and CDR2: MGHRA, YSYEKL. Between the trimmed V and J ends, which lost 1 base and 12 bases, there was a span of 7 bases. The CDR3 length is 11 residues. This clone was picked up a small number of times. Its matching antigen is unknown. Sequenced by immunoSEQ multiplex PCR; TCRdb stores in-frame clones only, minus some. The table records about 51,000 clones, approximately 71% of them present only once. V and J are TRBV4-1 and TRBJ2-1; D ambiguous. The material was CD4+ T cells from blood, obtained approximately 54 months after liver transplant. The sequence came from a human patient who received a liver transplant. Some T cells here may be from the graft donor. The CDR3 sequence is CASSQGRPQFF. DNA for the CDR3: TGCGCCAGCAGCCAAGGAAGACCGCAGTTCTTC.